This T cell receptor (beta chain) was recorded in a study of CD8+CD57+ T cells in acquired aplastic anemia. Study-level information: Sorted CD4+ plus CD8+ cells gave DNA averaging roughly 3 ug.

CDR1 SGDLS and CDR2 YYNGEE come from the germline V gene. The J segment lost 4 bases and the V segment lost 3 bases, leaving 7 bases of the junction unmatched. The CDR3 runs to 15 residues. Genomic DNA served as template for TCR beta VDJ and CDR3 profiling. TCRdb itself ran the reads through MiXCR, one entry per CDR3 protein. This sample has roughly 80,000 distinct CDR3 sequences, with around 70% found just once. Details on this clonotype: Antigen: not known.

CD8+CD57+ cell expansion had been shown by flow cytometry in patients chosen for sequencing. Every one of the patients had aplastic anemia (severe, acquired). General observations from the study: CD8+ Simpson's diversity showed no significant patient-control difference.

Material for sequencing was sorted CD4+, CD8+, or CD8+CD57+ T cells (not recorded which) from PBMCs. The chain links TRBV9 to TRBJ2-7, with 10 bases matching TRBD1. The TCR sequence derives from a human donor with aplastic anemia. CDR3 protein: CASSARDRGVYEQYF. The CDR3 region has the DNA TGTGCCAGCAGCGCCCGGGACAGGGGTGTGTACGAGCAGTACTTC.